The next 26 T cell receptor beta chains were all read from a single sample in a study of T-cell reconstitution after alpha-beta-depleted transplantation in children. Researchers prepared the TCRbeta library using unique molecular identifiers, the study reports. TCRdb called the PCR reads again in MiXCR, with one record for every CDR3 protein. The sample has roughly 340,000 distinct CDR3 sequences, around 15% seen once. This specimen consisted of PBMCs, mostly from graft donor cells, obtained 360 days after TCRalphabeta/CD19-depleted stem cell transplant. These TCRs come from a male patient aged 2-9 years who had a stem cell transplant for acute lymphoblastic leukemia, so the T cells may come from the graft donor.

The count of this clonotype is one. One end of the junction fails to match germline, which may point to a read error. V gene TRBV20-1 combines with J gene TRBJ2-1; the match to TRBD2 covers 8 bases. There are 16 residues in the CDR3. Per germline, CDR1 DFQATT and CDR2 SNEGSKA (reference sequence). The CDR3 loop is CSSREGERERGDEQFF. CDR3 DNA: TGCAGTTCTAGAGAAGGCGAGCGGGAGAGGGGGGATGAGCAGTTCTTC.

The chain links TRBV4-3 to TRBJ2-2; TRBD2 matches 7 bases. Trimming took 4 bases from V and 4 from J; bases not matched to a gene: 6. Germline V gene data show CDR1 as LGHNA and CDR2 as YSLEER. CDR3 size: 15 residues. This CDR3 reads CASSLDSSGTGELFF. The CDR3 DNA is TGCGCCAGCAGCCTTGACTCTAGCGGCACCGGGGAGCTGTTTTTT.

The V call is TRBV20-1, the J call TRBJ2-1, with TRBD2 matching over 7 bases. Looked up from germline, CDR1 is DFQATT and CDR2 is SNEGSKA (reference sequence). Germline trimming cut 2 bases from V and 6 bases from J; bases unmatched to any gene: 10. This CDR3 contains 15 residues. The CDR3 bases are TGCAGTGCTAGACATCTAGCGGAGCTCGGCAATGAGCAGTTCTTC. Translating gives CSARHLAELGNEQFF.

This clonotype occurred a few times. This chain uses TRBV10-3 with TRBJ1-1; D gene ambiguous. Germline V gene data show CDR1 as ENHRY and CDR2 as SYGVKD. The CDR3 contains 14 residues. V lost 1 base, J lost 3 bases, and 9 bases lay in between. The CDR3 spells CAISEWGKDTEAFF. The CDR3 coding sequence is TGTGCCATCAGTGAGTGGGGTAAGGACACTGAAGCTTTCTTT.

This clonotype was picked up a small number of times. The J gene is TRBJ2-7, the V gene TRBV28; perhaps TRBD1 as D (6 bases). With 2 bases removed from V and 3 bases from J, the gap between germline ends came to 8 bases. This CDR3 contains 13 residues. The germline gives CDR1 MDHEN, CDR2 SYDVKM. The CDR3 reads CASSLEGVYEQYF. The CDR3 DNA follows: TGTGCCAGCAGTTTAGAGGGGGTCTACGAGCAGTACTTC.

In its sample, this clonotype was seen many times. This chain joins TRBV7-9 and TRBJ2-1; TRBD1 matches at 8 bases. With V trimmed by 5 bases and J by 1 base, 10 bases remained unmatched. Per germline, CDR1 SEHNR and CDR2 FQNEAQ (reference sequence). The CDR3 loop spans 17 amino acids. This chain's CDR3 is CASSALPTGGSYNEQFF. The CDR3 DNA reads as TGTGCCAGCAGCGCATTACCAACAGGGGGTTCCTACAATGAGCAGTTCTTC.

The chain joins TRBV29-1 to TRBJ2-7, with TRBD1 as a possible D gene (5 bases). Germline lookup yields CDR1 SQVTM and CDR2 ANQGSEA. The CDR3 loop spans 11 amino acids. The germline V and J ends were trimmed by 8 bases and 5 bases, with 13 bases remaining between them. CDR3 protein: CSFGWGDEQYF. CDR3 in DNA: TGCAGCTTTGGTTGGGGCGACGAGCAGTACTTC.

In this sample, this clonotype turned up many times. The chain uses TRBV20-1 and TRBJ2-3; TRBD2 matches 12 bases. With 1 base clipped from V and 6 bases from J, the junction kept 2 bases outside the gene matches. Per germline, CDR1 DFQATT and CDR2 SNEGSKA (reference sequence). The CDR3 is 14 amino acids. This CDR3 reads CSARVTSGGDTQYF. The CDR3 nucleotides read TGCAGTGCTAGAGTAACTAGCGGGGGGGATACGCAGTATTTT.

In its sample, this clonotype was seen many times. The J gene is TRBJ2-1, the V gene TRBV20-1; 7 bases agree with TRBD2. The CDR3 consists of 13 residues. From germline, CDR1 is DFQATT and CDR2 SNEGSKA (reference sequence). V was pared by 6 bases and J by 3 bases, with 5 bases of the junction left unmatched. The CDR3 is CSALAADYNEQFF. CDR3 nucleotide sequence: TGCAGTGCGCTAGCGGCTGACTACAATGAGCAGTTCTTC.

This clonotype was detected ten times or more. V and J are TRBV20-1 and TRBJ2-1; the match to TRBD2 covers 9 bases. V dropped 0 bases and J dropped 7; count of bases not matched to a gene: 13. This CDR3 is 17 amino acids long. Per the germline V gene, CDR1 is DFQATT and CDR2 is SNEGSKA (reference sequence). The CDR3 nucleotides read TGCAGTGCTAGAGAGGGGGGGCTTAGCGGGAGATTTAATGAGCAGTTCTTC. Amino acids: CSAREGGLSGRFNEQFF.

This clonotype came up many times. For the CDR3, the DNA is TGTGCCAGCAGCTTTCCGGGACAGTGGTACGAGCAGTACTTC. It translates to CASSFPGQWYEQYF. V gene TRBV7-2 combines with J gene TRBJ2-7; 7 nucleotides align to TRBD1. Per germline, CDR1 SGHTA and CDR2 FQGNSA. V lost 3 bases and J lost 4; bases outside the gene matches: 6. The CDR3 loop spans 14 amino acids.

The J gene is TRBJ2-5, the V gene TRBV7-2; TRBD2 matches 10 bases. CDR1 SGHTA and CDR2 FQGNSA come from the germline V gene. The CDR3 length is 15 residues. With V trimmed by 2 bases and J by 4 bases, 4 bases remained unmatched. The CDR3 here is CASSLPAGGGETQYF. CDR3 in DNA: TGTGCCAGCAGCTTACCAGCGGGAGGGGGAGAGACCCAGTACTTC.

This clonotype was seen repeatedly, ten times or more. This chain links TRBV7-2 with TRBJ2-1; tentatively, D is TRBD1 (5 bases). V was shortened by 5 bases and J by 3 bases, with 14 bases between the two germline ends. This CDR3 is built from 15 residues. Germline CDR1 is SGHTA and CDR2 is FQGNSA. CDR3 coding DNA: TGTGCCAGCAGCCCCCAGGGTACTGACTACAATGAGCAGTTCTTC. It is translated as CASSPQGTDYNEQFF. The whole variable domain, filled in from reference TRBV7-2 and TRBJ2-1, reads GAGVSQSPSNKVTEKGKDVELRCDPISGHTALYWYRQSLGQGLEFLIYFQGNSAPDKSGLPSDRFSAERTGGSVSTLTIQRTQQEDSAVYLCASSPQGTDYNEQFFGPGTRLTVL.

This clonotype was observed a few times. The chain recombines TRBV2 with TRBJ2-7, with 7 bases lining up with TRBD2. There are 18 residues in the CDR3. Germline CDR1 SNHLY, CDR2 FYNNEI. J lost 3 bases, V lost 1 base, and 15 bases had no gene match. The DNA for the CDR3 is TGTGCCAGCAGTGAAGACCTCCCGGGGACTACAACGGGCTACGAGCAGTACTTC. As protein: CASSEDLPGTTTGYEQYF.

This clonotype was found a few times. CDR3 DNA: TGTGCCAGCAGTTCCGGGACAGAAGTTAATGAAAAACTGTTTTTT. It translates to CASSSGTEVNEKLFF. The chain has TRBV12-3 or TRBV12-4 and TRBJ1-4; 7 nucleotides align to TRBD1. CDR3 length equals 15 residues. J gave up 4 bases and V 4 bases, and 6 bases lay outside the gene matches.

Only a few counts were recorded for this clonotype. The chain links TRBV20-1 to TRBJ2-1, with D unclear. Germline V gene data show CDR1 as DFQATT and CDR2 as SNEGSKA (reference sequence). This CDR3 has 14 residues. V was clipped by 0 bases and J by 9 bases, with 15 bases between them. DNA of the CDR3: TGCAGTGCTAGAGATCCCCATTTAGCTCCTGAGCAGTTCTTC. Protein product: CSARDPHLAPEQFF.

The chain carries TRBV20-1 and TRBJ2-5; no firm D call. The CDR3 has 11 residues. Trimming took 7 bases from V and 5 from J, leaving 11 bases between them. The V gene's germline CDR1 is DFQATT and CDR2 SNEGSKA (reference sequence). The CDR3 loop is CSGEVEETQYF. For the CDR3, the DNA is TGCAGTGGCGAAGTGGAGGAGACCCAGTACTTC.

This clonotype has more than one count but fewer than ten. The chain links TRBV20-1 to TRBJ2-1, with no clear D. CDR3 length: 15 amino acids. CDR1 is DFQATT and CDR2 is SNEGSKA in the germline V gene (reference sequence). V lost 0 bases and J lost 6, with 15 bases in between. The CDR3 region is CSARDAATRPNEQFF. As DNA, the CDR3 is TGCAGTGCTAGAGATGCGGCGACCAGGCCCAATGAGCAGTTCTTC.

The chain uses TRBV5-1 and TRBJ2-7; maybe TRBD1 (6 bases). The CDR3 spans 14 residues. Trimming pared 6 bases from V and 3 bases from J, leaving 16 bases between. CDR1 SGHRS and CDR2 YFSETQ come from the germline V gene. The CDR3 DNA reads TGCGCCAGCACGCTACAGGGATCGGACTACGAGCAGTACTTC. Translating it yields CASTLQGSDYEQYF.

The rearrangement uses TRBV6-6 and TRBJ2-7; D remains ambiguous. V lost 5 bases to trimming and J lost 3 bases, with 8 bases between them. The CDR3 loop spans 12 amino acids. From germline, CDR1 is MNHNY and CDR2 SVGAGI (reference sequence). CDR3 DNA: TGTGCCAGCAGTAAGCCTGACTACGAGCAGTACTTC. Protein product: CASSKPDYEQYF.

This clonotype appeared a few times. This chain uses TRBV5-7 with TRBJ2-1; D not certain. TRBV5-7 is an ORF, and what it does is uncertain. CDR3 length equals 14 residues. Trimming took off 2 bases at V and 9 bases at J, with 15 bases between the two ends. CDR3 nucleotides: TGTGCCAGCAGCTTTATAAGGGTCGGGTGTGAGCAGTTCTTC. It encodes CASSFIRVGCEQFF.

Worth noting for this clonotype: At one end, the junction sequence differs from germline, possibly due to a read error. The V and J genes are TRBV5-1 and TRBJ2-5; the D gene could be TRBD1 or TRBD2 (6 bases each). The germline CDR1 and CDR2 sequences are SGHRS and YFSETQ. CDR3 size: 13 residues. The CDR3, as DNA: TGTGCCAGCAGTTTAGGGGGGAAAGAGACCCAGTACTTC. This codes for CASSLGGKETQYF.

This clonotype came up many times. The chain couples TRBV5-1 to TRBJ2-7, with 7 bases that match TRBD1. V shed 4 bases and J 2 bases; nucleotides not matched to a gene: 6. Per the germline V gene, CDR1 is SGHRS and CDR2 is YFSETQ. The CDR3 has 14 residues. Written as DNA, the CDR3 is TGCGCCAGCAGCCTGATGACAGGGACCTACGAGCAGTACTTC. Translated: CASSLMTGTYEQYF.

This clonotype was observed a handful of times. This chain connects TRBV20-1 to TRBJ2-7; 10 bases agree with TRBD2. Germline trimming cut 1 base from V and 3 bases from J; bases unmatched to any gene: 12. Germline loops: CDR1 DFQATT, CDR2 SNEGSKA (reference sequence). The CDR3 consists of 17 residues. DNA of the CDR3: TGCAGTGCTAGAGTTGGCCCCAGCGGGGGGGACTTCTACGAGCAGTACTTC. Encoded protein: CSARVGPSGGDFYEQYF.

The V gene is TRBV5-1, the J gene TRBJ1-6; D ambiguous. Germline V gives CDR1 SGHRS, CDR2 YFSETQ. CDR3 length: 15 residues. V dropped 0 bases and J dropped 10 bases, with 14 bases sitting between them. CDR3 DNA: TGCGCCAGCAGCTTGGTTGGACCTCCGGGGTCACCCCTCCACTTT. It yields the protein CASSLVGPPGSPLHF.

The gene calls are TRBV20-1 and TRBJ2-2; 10 bases map to TRBD2. From germline, CDR1 is DFQATT and CDR2 SNEGSKA (reference sequence). With V trimmed by 0 bases and J by 13 bases, 14 bases remained unmatched. This CDR3 region has 16 residues. CDR3 sequence reads: CSARDQAGGPYERLFF. The CDR3, as DNA: TGCAGTGCTAGAGATCAAGCGGGAGGGCCGTACGAGCGGCTGTTTTTT.